The present entry profiles one T cell receptor (beta chain) with its context. Its antigen is unknown. Some clones are missing from TCRdb's copy, which holds only in-frame ones; the method was immunoSEQ multiplex PCR. The top ten hold around 6% of the sample, which has 13,000 to 15,000 clones, about nine tenths seen once. Noted time point: pre-treatment baseline. This sample is part of a study of blood T cell dynamics during melanoma immunotherapy. The study, taken as a whole, reports: Whether repertoire-driving clones were melanoma-specific could not be determined.

In germline, CDR1 is SGHDT, CDR2 YYEEEE. This CDR3 comprises 14 residues. The V and J ends lost 4 bases and 5 bases, in that order; junction bases with no gene match: 5. The TCR comes from a human donor with melanoma. Sequences were derived from blood, sampled from a patient treated with checkpoint blockade. V gene TRBV5-6 combines with J gene TRBJ1-1; 10 bases are a match to TRBD1. The CDR3 coding sequence is TGTGCCAGCAGCCCTGGACAGGGGGGGACTGAAGCTTTCTTT. Translating it yields CASSPGQGGTEAFF.